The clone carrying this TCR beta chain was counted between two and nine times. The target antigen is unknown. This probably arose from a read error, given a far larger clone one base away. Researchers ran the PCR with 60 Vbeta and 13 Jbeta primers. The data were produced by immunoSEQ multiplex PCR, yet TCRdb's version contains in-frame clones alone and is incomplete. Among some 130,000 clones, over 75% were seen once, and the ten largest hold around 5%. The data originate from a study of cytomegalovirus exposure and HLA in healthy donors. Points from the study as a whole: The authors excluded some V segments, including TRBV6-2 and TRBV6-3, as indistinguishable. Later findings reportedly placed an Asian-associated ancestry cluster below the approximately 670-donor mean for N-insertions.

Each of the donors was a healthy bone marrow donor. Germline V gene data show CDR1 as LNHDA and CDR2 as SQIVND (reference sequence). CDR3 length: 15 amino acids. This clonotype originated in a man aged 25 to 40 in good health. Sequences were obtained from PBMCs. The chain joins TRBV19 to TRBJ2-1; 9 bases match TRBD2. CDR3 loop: CASSKTSGAYHEQFF. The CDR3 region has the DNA TGTGCCAGTAGTAAGACTAGCGGAGCCTACCATGAGCAGTTCTTC.